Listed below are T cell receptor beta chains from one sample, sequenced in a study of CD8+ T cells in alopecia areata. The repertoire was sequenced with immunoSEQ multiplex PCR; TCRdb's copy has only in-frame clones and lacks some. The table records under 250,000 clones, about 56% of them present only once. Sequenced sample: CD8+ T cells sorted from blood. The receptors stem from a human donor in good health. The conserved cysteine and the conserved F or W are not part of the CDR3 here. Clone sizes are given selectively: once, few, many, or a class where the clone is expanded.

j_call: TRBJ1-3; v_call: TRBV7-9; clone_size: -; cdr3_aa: ASSLGGTGNTIY
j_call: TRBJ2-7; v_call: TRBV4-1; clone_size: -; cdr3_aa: ASRGLAAYEQY
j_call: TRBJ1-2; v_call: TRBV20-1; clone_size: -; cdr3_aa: SASDGSGYT
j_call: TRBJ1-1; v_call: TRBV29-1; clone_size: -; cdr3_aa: SFHRGTEAF
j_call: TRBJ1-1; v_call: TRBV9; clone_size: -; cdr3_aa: ASSESGATEAF
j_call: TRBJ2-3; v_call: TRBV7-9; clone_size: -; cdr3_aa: ASTSLLAAFTDTQY
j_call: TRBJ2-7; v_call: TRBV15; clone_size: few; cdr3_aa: ATSRDLLAGGYEQY
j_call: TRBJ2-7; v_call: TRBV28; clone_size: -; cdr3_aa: ASSWGGLDYEQY
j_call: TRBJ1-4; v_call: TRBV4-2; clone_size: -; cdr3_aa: ASSQLRDGDNEKLF
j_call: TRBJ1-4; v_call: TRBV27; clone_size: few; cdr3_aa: ASSTQTGPVEKLF
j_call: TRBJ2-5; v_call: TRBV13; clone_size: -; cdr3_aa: ASSLEYQETQY
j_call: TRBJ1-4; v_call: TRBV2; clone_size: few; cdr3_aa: ASSSRDRAAGEKLF
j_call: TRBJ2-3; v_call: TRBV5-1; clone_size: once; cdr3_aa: ASSAGLAEADTQY
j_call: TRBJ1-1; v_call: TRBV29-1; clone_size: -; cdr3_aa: SVPEAGEAF
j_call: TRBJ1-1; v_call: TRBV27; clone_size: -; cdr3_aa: ASSVGQGGAEAF
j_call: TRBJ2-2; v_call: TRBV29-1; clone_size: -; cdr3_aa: SVERTGELF
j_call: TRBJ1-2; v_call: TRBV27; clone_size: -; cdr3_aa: ASSPNQGSNYGYT
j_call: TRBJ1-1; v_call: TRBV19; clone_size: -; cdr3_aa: ASSLRTENTEAF
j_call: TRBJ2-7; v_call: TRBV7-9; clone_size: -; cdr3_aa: ASSGGYYEQY
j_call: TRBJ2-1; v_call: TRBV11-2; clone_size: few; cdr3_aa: ASSLGGAYNEQF
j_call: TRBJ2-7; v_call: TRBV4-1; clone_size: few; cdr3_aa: ASSQETGRWEQY
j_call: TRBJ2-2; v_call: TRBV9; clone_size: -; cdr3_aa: ASSASRAGELF
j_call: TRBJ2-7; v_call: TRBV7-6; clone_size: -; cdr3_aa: ASSCASGAVWEQY
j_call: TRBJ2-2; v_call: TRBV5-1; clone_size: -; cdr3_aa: ASSFGPNDAGELF
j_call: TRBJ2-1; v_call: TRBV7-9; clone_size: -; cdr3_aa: ASSWGTGNEQF
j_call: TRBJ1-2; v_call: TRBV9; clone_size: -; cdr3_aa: ASSASTTF
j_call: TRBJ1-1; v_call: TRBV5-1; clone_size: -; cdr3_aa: ASSETGTNLMNTEAF
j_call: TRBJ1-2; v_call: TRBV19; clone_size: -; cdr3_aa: ASRPRGSDYGYT
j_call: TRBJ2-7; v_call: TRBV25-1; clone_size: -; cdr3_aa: ASSAAGRPYEQY
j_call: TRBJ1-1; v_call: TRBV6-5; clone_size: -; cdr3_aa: ASSYGPGLEAF
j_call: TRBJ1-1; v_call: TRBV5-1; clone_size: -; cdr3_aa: ASSLLGTEAF
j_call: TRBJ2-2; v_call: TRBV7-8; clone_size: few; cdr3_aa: ASRGRGREGGTGELF
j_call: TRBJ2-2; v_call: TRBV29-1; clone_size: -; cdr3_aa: SVEVGELF
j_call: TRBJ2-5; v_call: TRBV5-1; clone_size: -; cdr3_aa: ASSRTRNQETQY
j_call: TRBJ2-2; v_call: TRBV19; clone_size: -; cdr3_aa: ASSTLLAGTNTGELF
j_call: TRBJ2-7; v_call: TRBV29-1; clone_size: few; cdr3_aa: SVGGTGTYEQY
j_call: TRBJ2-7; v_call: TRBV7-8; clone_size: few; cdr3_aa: ASSRAGSYEQY
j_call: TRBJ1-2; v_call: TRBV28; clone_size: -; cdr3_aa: ASSIGHAYGYT
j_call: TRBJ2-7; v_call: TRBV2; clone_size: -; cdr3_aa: AGWEDKTSYGQY
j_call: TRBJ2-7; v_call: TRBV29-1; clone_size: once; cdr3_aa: SVRPGQASYEQY
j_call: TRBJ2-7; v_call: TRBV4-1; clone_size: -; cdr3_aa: ASSQIGLDHEQY
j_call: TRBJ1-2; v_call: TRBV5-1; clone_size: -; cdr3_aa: ASSPPGNYGYT
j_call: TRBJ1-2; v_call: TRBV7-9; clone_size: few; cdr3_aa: ASSHDSNYGYT
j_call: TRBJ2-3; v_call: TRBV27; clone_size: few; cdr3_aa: ASRLAGGLDTQY
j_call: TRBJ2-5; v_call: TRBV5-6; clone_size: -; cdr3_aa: ASRPTGVETQY
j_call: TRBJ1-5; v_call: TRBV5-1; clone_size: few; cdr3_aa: ASSLTGAYEPQH
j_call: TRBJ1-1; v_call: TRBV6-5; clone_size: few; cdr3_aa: AIKHGGGEAF
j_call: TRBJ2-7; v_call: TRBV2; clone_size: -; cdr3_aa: ASRAGTGGSYEQY
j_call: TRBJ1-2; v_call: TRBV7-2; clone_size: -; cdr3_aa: ASNLAPQDYGYT
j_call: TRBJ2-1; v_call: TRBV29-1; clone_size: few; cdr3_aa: SVIPEARSYNEQF
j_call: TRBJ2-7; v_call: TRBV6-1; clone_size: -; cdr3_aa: ASSETGRSYEQY
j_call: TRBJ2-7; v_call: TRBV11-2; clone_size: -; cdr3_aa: ASSLAGADYEQY
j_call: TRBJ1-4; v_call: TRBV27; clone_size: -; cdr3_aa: ASSLLQSTNEKLF
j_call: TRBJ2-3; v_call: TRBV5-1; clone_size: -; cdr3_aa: ASSLVGGSVTDTQY
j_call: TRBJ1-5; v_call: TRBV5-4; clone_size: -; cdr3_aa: ASSNGYSNQPQH